One T cell receptor beta chain is described in this entry. Many counts were recorded for this clonotype. It has no known antigen specificity. No clone much larger than this one lies a single base away; base qualities are absent. V gives up 3 bases and J gives up 8 bases, and the segment between their germline ends measures 10 bases. From its cysteine to its phenylalanine, the CDR3 spans 13 amino acids. Only the CDR3 portion is preserved as DNA: 39 bases, with reading frame beginning at the first base. This record comes from a study of regulatory T cells in long-lasting Graves disease (dated by TCRdb to about 2021). About the full investigation: Newly diagnosed Graves' disease patients had taken antithyroid drugs for less than 3 months. This study used TCR sequencing and RNA sequencing of peripheral blood to compare persistent Graves' disease patients against newly diagnosed Graves' disease patients. The study took place in China and was registered as a clinical trial. A total of roughly 33 samples were covered by TCR sequencing, comprising some 13 persistent and around 20 newly diagnosed Graves' disease patients.

Summary of the overall study and its limitations: Persistent disease showed preferential use of TRBV28, TRBJ1-2 and TRBJ2-5, whereas newly diagnosed disease favored TRBV20-1 and TRBJ2-1. More public clonotypes were shared among persistent patients (under 3,000) than among newly diagnosed patients (over 900). As a limitation, the authors acknowledged that the small sample size may reduce accuracy. The study examined only peripheral blood because the primary lesion, thyroid tissue, could not be accessed. Only the TCR beta chain was sequenced and analyzed. Compared with newly diagnosed patients, patients with persistent Graves' disease had lower TCR Shannon entropy and fewer highly expanded clones, which suggests clonal expansion.

The time point label, as the study defines it: newly diagnosed GD, antithyroid drugs for less than 3 months. For both TCR sequencing and RNA sequencing, RNA was extracted from PBMCs using TRIzol. Graves' disease was diagnosed according to American Thyroid Association guidelines. The patients came from an endocrinology department in Xi'an, China. Each patient gave 7 to 9.5 milliliters of peripheral blood, collected in an EDTA anticoagulant tube. PBMCs were isolated by Ficoll Paque Plus density gradient separation without further T cell sorting. An Agilent 2100 Bioanalyzer and agarose gel were used to check RNA quality, and a NanoDrop 2000 was used to measure RNA concentration. Libraries were built with multiplex PCR. Sequencing was carried out with an Illumina HiSeq 4000. TCR beta libraries were built with iRepertoire HTBI primers and Arm-PCR amplification of CDR3 regions. PCR products were gel purified before sequencing. For the original study's pipeline: Gene usage analysis of CDR3 amino acid clonotypes relied on the roughly 60 TRBV and 12 to 15 TRBJ segments identified across samples. COPE and FqMerger were used to merge the filtered high-quality paired reads into contigs. BLAST was used to align contigs to the IMGT TRBV, TRBD and TRBJ reference genes, and CDR3 was defined following IMGT. Any clonotype with a frequency above 0.1% was counted as a highly expanded clone. Shannon entropy served as the measure of repertoire diversity, while the Gini coefficient captured V-J evenness. Clonotypes shared by more than one individual were considered public. Using fastp trimming at Q25 and MiXCR clonotype assembly, TCRdb reanalyzed the public sequencing data and kept in-frame beta chains. A single entry per CDR3 protein holds the most common genes and DNA from its merged rows. It is TCRdb's table, rather than the study itself, that gives the V and J calls and clone size. This sample lists about 440,000 distinct CDR3 sequences; 15% were detected once. The ten largest clones take up 16% of the sample.

These data also featured in a second study, about T cells in Graves' hyperthyroidism and ophthalmopathy. The second study also describes: Stable Graves' hyperthyroidism was defined as no progression to ophthalmopathy during 18 months of follow-up. Hyperthyroidism patients were newly diagnosed, had a disease duration of under 2 months, and were aged 18 to 65 years. Patients with uncontrolled infections, other autoimmune diseases, pregnancy or lactation were excluded. Diagnoses were established on the basis of clinical symptoms, serum thyroxine and TRAb, thyroid ultrasound, and orbital computed tomography. The first round of RT-PCR for the TCR CDR3 was performed with the HTBI primer set and the Qiagen OneStep RT-PCR kit. Blood samples also contained most of the expanded thyroid clonotypes (frequency above 0.001), which suggests that blood repertoires may reflect thyroid immune responses. A 13 V-J signature model separated ophthalmopathy from stable hyperthyroidism, with about 88% sensitivity and 81.08% specificity in cross-validation and 80%/75% in testing. In validation, progression to ophthalmopathy was predicted by the model with 65% to 71% sensitivity and 72% to 80% specificity, a median of about 6 months before onset. To identify TCR V-J signatures that set the groups apart, the researchers used a discovery cohort of roughly 100 patients, made up of 43 with Graves' ophthalmopathy and approximately 57 with stable Graves' hyperthyroidism. Whether ophthalmopathy could be predicted prospectively was tested in an independent validation cohort made up of roughly 20 hyperthyroidism patients plus 17 patients who later progressed to ophthalmopathy. The 95 to 100 discovery patients were randomly divided into training and test sets at a 7:3 ratio. The study also compared thyroid tissue and blood T-cell repertoires from several Graves' hyperthyroidism patients. After sampling, hyperthyroidism patients received methimazole starting at 30 mg daily, and ophthalmopathy patients received high-dose intravenous methylprednisolone. A second multiplex PCR round built the libraries, followed by size selection and purification. Sequencing of the libraries was done on an Illumina HiSeq2000 using paired-end 100 bp reads. Raw data were processed with SOAPnuke, discarding reads with adapters, uncalled bases, mean Phred below 15, or no exact constant-primer or identifier match. COPE v1.2.5 was used to merge high-quality paired reads, and clonotypes were defined as unique nucleotide sequences. Clonotypes were aligned to IMGT TRBV, TRBD and TRBJ reference segments using MiTCR v1.1. The analysis was restricted to V-J combinations with a frequency above 0.0001, which together covered 99% to 99.2% of the repertoires. A TCS score was defined as the ratio between F50 (clonal expansion) and ExV (chaos), using BLOSUM62-based TCRdist between CDR3 peptides within each V-J. Welch's t-statistics and random forest reduced around 520 V-J features to 13, which were used in a naive Bayes classifier (R e1071). Sample size was not statistically predetermined, and blinding of investigators to group allocation was not performed. TCR Vbeta CDR3 sequencing of some 140 peripheral blood samples (43 ophthalmopathy, some 75 hyperthyroidism and about 17 progressor patients) is reported in the paper.

The chain joins TRBV12-3 or TRBV12-4 to TRBJ1-4; the D gene is perhaps TRBD1, from 6 matching bases. The sequence derives from a young woman with Graves disease. Donor details come from another sample of the same person, matched by shared clones. The source was peripheral blood mononuclear cells (PBMCs), collected at new diagnosis, from a patient treated with antithyroid drugs. CDR3 region: CASSFRQGEKLFF. Read as DNA, the sequence is TGTGCCAGCAGTTTTAGGCAGGGGGAAAAACTGTTTTTT.